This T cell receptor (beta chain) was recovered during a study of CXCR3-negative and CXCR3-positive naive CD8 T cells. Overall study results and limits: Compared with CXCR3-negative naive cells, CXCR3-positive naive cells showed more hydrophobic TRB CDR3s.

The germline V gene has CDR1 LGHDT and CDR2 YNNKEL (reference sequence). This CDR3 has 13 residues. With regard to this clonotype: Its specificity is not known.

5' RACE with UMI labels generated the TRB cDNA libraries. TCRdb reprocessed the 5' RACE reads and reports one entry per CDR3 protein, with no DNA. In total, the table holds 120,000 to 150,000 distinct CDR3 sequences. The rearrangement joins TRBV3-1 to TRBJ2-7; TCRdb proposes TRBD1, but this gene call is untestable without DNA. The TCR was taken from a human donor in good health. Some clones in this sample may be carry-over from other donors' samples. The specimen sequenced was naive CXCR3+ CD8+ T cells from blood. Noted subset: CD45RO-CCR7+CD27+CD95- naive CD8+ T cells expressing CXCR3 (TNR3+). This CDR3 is CASSHPTGYEQYF.